This TCR beta chain was observed in a study of cytomegalovirus exposure and HLA in healthy donors. Study results and caveats: After further analysis at a later stage, 15,000 to 20,000 TCR beta sequences were associated with HLA alleles at 0.05 false discovery rate. A later analysis reportedly identified an Asian-associated ancestry cluster as carrying fewer N-insertions than the roughly 700-donor mean.

The length of the CDR3 is 15 residues. The germline V gene encodes CDR1 MNHNS and CDR2 SASEGT. V lost 4 bases to trimming and J lost 7 bases, with 14 bases between them. This PCR relied on a set of 60 Vbeta primers and 13 Jbeta primers. Measured with immunoSEQ multiplex PCR; TCRdb has only the in-frame clones, and not every one. This table has over 75,000 clones, over 75% appearing once. Regarding this clone: Antigen unknown.

The sequence derives from a man aged 45-65 years in good health and CMV-seropositive. This chain connects TRBV6-1 to TRBJ1-6; possible D gene TRBD1, 6 bases. Material: PBMCs. The chain's CDR3 is CASSANRVANSPLHF. The CDR3 nucleotides read TGTGCCAGCAGTGCGAACAGGGTAGCCAATTCACCCCTCCACTTT.